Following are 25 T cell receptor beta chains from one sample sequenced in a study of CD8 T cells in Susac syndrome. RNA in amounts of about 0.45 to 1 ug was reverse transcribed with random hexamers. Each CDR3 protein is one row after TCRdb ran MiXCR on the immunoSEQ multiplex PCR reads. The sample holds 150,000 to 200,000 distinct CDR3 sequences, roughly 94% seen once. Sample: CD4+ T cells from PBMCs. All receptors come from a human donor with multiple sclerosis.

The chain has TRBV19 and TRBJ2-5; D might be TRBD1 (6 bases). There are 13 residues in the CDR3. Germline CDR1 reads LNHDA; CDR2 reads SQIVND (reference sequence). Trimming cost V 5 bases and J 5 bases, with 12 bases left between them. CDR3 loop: CASSGQRLETQYF. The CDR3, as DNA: TGTGCCAGTAGTGGACAGCGGTTGGAGACCCAGTACTTC.

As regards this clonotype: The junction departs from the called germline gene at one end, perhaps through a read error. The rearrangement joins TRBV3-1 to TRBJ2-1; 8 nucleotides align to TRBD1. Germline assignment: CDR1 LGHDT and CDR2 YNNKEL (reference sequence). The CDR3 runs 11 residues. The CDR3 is CASSLRQGLLF. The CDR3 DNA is TGTGCCAGCAGCCTAAGACAGGGGCTACTCTTC.

The DNA for the CDR3 is TGTGCCACCCAGACCGGATCAACTAATGAAAAACTGTTTTTT. Its translation is CATQTGSTNEKLFF. The chain recombines TRBV10-3 with TRBJ1-4; no definite D call. The CDR3 totals 14 residues. The ends were cut back, 10 bases at V and 0 bases at J, with 12 bases in the middle. The germline V gene has CDR1 ENHRY and CDR2 SYGVKD.

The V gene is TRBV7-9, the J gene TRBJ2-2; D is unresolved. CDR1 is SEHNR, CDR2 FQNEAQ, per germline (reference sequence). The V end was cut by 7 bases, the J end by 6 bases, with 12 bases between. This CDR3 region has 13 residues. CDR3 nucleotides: TGTGCCAGCATGGATCTAGAGGCCGGGGAGCTGTTTTTT. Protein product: CASMDLEAGELFF.

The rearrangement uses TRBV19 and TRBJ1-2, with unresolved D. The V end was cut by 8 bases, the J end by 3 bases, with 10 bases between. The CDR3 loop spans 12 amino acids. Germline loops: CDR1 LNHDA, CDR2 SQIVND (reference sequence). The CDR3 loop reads CASREAYYGYTF. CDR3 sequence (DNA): TGTGCCAGTCGTGAGGCCTACTATGGCTACACCTTC.

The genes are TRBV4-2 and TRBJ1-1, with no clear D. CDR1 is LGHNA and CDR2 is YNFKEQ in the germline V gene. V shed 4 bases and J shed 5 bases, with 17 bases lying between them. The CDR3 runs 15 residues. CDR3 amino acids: CASSPHRTFSTEAFF. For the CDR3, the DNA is TGTGCCAGCAGCCCCCACCGGACCTTCTCAACTGAAGCTTTCTTT.

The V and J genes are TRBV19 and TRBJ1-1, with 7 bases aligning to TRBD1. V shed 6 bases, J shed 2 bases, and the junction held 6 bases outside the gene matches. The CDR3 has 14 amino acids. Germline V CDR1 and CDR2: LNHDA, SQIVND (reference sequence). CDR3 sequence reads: CASSPDRDNTEAFF. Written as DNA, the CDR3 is TGTGCCAGTAGCCCTGACAGGGATAACACTGAAGCTTTCTTT.

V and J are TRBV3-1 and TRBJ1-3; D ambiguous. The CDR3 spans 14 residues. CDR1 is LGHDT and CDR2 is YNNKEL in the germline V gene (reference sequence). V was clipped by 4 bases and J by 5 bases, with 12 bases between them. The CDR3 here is CASSPQRTRNTIYF. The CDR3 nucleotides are TGTGCCAGCAGCCCGCAGAGAACGAGAAACACCATATATTTT.

The CDR3 reads CASSNDGYGVNTQYF. For the CDR3, the DNA is TGTGCCAGCAGCAACGATGGCTATGGGGTGAATACGCAGTATTTT. The chain carries TRBV6-5 and TRBJ2-3, with D hard to call. The V and J ends lost 6 bases and 7 bases respectively, with 20 bases between them. The germline V gene encodes CDR1 MNHEY and CDR2 SVGAGI. The CDR3 has 15 residues.

The CDR3 DNA reads TGCAGTGCTAGAGATTTTGGGGGCACTGAAGCTTTCTTT. It specifies CSARDFGGTEAFF. V is TRBV20-1 and J is TRBJ1-1, with a tentative D call TRBD1 (5 bases). Germline V gene data show CDR1 as DFQATT and CDR2 as SNEGSKA (reference sequence). The CDR3 has 13 residues. The V gene lost 0 bases and the J gene lost 4 bases, with 9 bases spanning the gap.

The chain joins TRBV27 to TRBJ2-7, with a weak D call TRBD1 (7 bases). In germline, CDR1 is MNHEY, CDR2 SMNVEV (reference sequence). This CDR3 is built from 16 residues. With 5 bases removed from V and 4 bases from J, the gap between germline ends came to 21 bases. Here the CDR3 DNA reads TGTGCCAGCAGTCCCAGCGGGTCAGGGGGGTCTTACGAGCAGTACTTC. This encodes CASSPSGSGGSYEQYF.

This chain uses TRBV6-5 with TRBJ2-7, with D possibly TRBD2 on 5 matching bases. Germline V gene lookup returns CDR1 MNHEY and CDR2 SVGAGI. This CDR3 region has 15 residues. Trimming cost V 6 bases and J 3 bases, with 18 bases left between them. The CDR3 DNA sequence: TGTGCCAGCAGGCGCCTGAGGGAGAGGAGCTACGAGCAGTACTTC. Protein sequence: CASRRLRERSYEQYF.

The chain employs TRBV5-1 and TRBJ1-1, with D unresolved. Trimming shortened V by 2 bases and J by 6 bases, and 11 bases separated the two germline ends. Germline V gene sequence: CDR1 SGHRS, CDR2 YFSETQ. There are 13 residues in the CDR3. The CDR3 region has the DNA TGCGCCAGCAGCTTTGGGATTACTGCTGAAGCTTTCTTT. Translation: CASSFGITAEAFF.

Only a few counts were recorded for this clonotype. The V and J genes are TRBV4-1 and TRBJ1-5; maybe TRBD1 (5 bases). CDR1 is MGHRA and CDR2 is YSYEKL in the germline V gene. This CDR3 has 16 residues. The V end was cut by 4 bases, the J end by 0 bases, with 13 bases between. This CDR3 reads CASSPWDGNSNQPQHF. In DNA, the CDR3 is TGCGCCAGCAGCCCCTGGGACGGGAATAGCAATCAGCCCCAGCATTTT.

The CDR3: CASSQERTGGDQPQHF. The CDR3 DNA reads as TGTGCCAGCAGCCAAGAAAGGACAGGGGGGGATCAGCCCCAGCATTTT. V gene TRBV3-1 combines with J gene TRBJ1-5, with 10 bases lining up with TRBD1. Trimming at V came to 0 bases and at J to 5 bases, leaving 4 bases not matched to a gene. Germline V gives CDR1 LGHDT, CDR2 YNNKEL (reference sequence). CDR3 length equals 16 residues. Variable domain in full (rest from reference TRBV3-1 and TRBJ1-5): DTAVSQTPKYLVTQMGNDKSIKCEQNLGHDTMYWYKQDSKKFLKIMFSYNNKELIINETVPNRFSPKSPDKAHLNLHINSLELGDSAVYFCASSQERTGGDQPQHFGDGTRLSIL.

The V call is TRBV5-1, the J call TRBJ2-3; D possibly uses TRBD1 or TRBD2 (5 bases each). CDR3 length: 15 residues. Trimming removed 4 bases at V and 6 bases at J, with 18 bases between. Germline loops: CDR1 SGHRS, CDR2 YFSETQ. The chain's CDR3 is CASSESGTTPDTQYF. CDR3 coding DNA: TGCGCCAGCAGCGAGTCCGGGACCACCCCGGATACGCAGTATTTT. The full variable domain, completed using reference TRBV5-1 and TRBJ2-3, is KAGVTQTPRYLIKTRGQQVTLSCSPISGHRSVSWYQQTPGQGLQFLFEYFSETQRNKGNFPGRFSGRQFSNSRSEMNVSTLELGDSALYLCASSESGTTPDTQYFGPGTRLTVL.

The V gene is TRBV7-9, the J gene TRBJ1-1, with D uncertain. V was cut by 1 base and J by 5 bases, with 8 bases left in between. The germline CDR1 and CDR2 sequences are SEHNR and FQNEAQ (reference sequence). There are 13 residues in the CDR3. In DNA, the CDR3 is TGTGCCAGCAGCTTAGAGACGGGGACTGAAGCTTTCTTT. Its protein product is CASSLETGTEAFF.

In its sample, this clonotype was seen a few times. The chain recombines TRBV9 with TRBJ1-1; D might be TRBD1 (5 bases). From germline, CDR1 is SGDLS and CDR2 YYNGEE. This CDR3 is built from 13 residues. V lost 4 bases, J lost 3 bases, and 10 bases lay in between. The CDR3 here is CASSSQGDTEAFF. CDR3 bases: TGTGCCAGCAGCTCCCAAGGGGACACTGAAGCTTTCTTT.

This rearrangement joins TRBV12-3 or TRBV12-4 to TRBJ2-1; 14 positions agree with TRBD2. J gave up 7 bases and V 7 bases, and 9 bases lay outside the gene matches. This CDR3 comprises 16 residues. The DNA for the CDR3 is TGTGCCAGCACCTCGGGACTAGCGGGAGATAAGAATGAGCAGTTCTTC. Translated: CASTSGLAGDKNEQFF.

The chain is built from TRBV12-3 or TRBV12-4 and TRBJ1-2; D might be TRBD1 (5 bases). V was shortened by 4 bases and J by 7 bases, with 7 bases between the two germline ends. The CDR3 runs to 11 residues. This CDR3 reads CASSSGGGYTF. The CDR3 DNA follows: TGTGCCAGCAGTTCGGGGGGTGGCTACACCTTC.

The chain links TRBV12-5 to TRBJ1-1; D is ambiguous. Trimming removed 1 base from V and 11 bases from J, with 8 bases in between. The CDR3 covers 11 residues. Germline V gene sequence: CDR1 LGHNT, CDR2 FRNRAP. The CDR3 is CASGLGRWAFF. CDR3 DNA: TGTGCTAGTGGTTTGGGTCGGTGGGCTTTCTTT.

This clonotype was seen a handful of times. This CDR3 is CASGLGGNGLQFF. The CDR3, as DNA: TGTGCTAGTGGTTTGGGGGGTAACGGCCTGCAGTTCTTC. The J gene is TRBJ2-1, the V gene TRBV12-5; no definite D call. V was cut by 1 base and J by 12 bases, with 13 bases left in between. Per germline, CDR1 LGHNT and CDR2 FRNRAP. This CDR3 has 13 amino acids.

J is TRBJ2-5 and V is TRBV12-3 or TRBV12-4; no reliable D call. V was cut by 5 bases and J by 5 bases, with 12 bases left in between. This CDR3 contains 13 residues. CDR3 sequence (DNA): TGTGCCAGCAGTCCCACTATAACGGAGACCCAGTACTTC. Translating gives CASSPTITETQYF.

This CDR3 reads CASSQDTQAGGYTF. CDR3 sequence (DNA): TGTGCCAGCAGCCAAGATACACAGGCTGGAGGCTACACCTTC. J is TRBJ1-2 and V is TRBV3-1; TRBD1 is a possible D gene (5 bases). Per germline, CDR1 LGHDT and CDR2 YNNKEL (reference sequence). V was pared by 0 bases and J by 8 bases, with 13 bases between. The CDR3 consists of 14 residues.

CDR3 DNA sequence: TGTGCCAGCAGTATAACGACAGTGAGCACTGAAGCTTTCTTT. Its protein is CASSITTVSTEAFF. The chain joins TRBV28 to TRBJ1-1; weak D call: TRBD1 (5 bases). The CDR3 is 14 amino acids. V shed 5 bases and J shed 4 bases, with 14 bases lying between them. Germline values: CDR1 MDHEN, CDR2 SYDVKM.